This passage covers 24 T cell receptor beta chains from one sample sequenced in a study of T cell repertoires in cytomegalovirus infection. TCRdb fed the reads into MiXCR, producing one record per CDR3 protein. The table shows 350,000 to 500,000 distinct CDR3 sequences, with approximately 31% occurring only once. The sample taken for sequencing was PBMCs. These receptors all stem from a human donor in good health (CMV status not recorded). Some clones in this sample may be carry-over from other donors' samples.

This sequence joins TRBV28 and TRBJ1-3, with D possibly TRBD1 on 6 matching bases. V was cut by 5 bases and J by 5 bases, with 13 bases left in between. Germline V CDR1 and CDR2: MDHEN, SYDVKM. This CDR3 has 14 residues. CDR3 nucleotide sequence: TGTGCCAGCAGTCCTGGGGGGGGGCGAAACACCATATATTTT. Residues: CASSPGGGRNTIYF. Supplemented by reference TRBV28 and TRBJ1-3, the full variable domain reads DVKVTQSSRYLVKRTGEKVFLECVQDMDHENMFWYRQDPGLGLRLIYFSYDVKMKEKGDIPEGYSVSREKKERFSLILESASTNQTSMYLCASSPGGGRNTIYFGEGSWLTVV.

The genes are TRBV19 and TRBJ1-2; perhaps TRBD1 as D (5 bases). Germline V gene data show CDR1 as LNHDA and CDR2 as SQIVND (reference sequence). This CDR3 has 14 amino acids. The V gene lost 5 bases and the J gene lost 4 bases, with 14 bases spanning the gap. CDR3: CASSQGSRSYGYTF. In nucleotides, the CDR3 is TGTGCCAGTAGTCAGGGAAGTCGAAGCTATGGCTACACCTTC.

This clonotype was detected ten times or more. This chain links TRBV7-2 with TRBJ1-2; 8 bases are shared with TRBD1. The V gene end was trimmed by 5 bases and the J gene end by 7 bases; junction bases not matched to a gene: 12. Germline V lookup: CDR1 SGHTA, CDR2 FQGNSA. This CDR3 has 15 amino acids. Here the CDR3 DNA reads TGTGCCAGCAGCCCAGTTGACAGGGGACTAGGTGGCTACACCTTC. It yields the protein CASSPVDRGLGGYTF.

The V gene is TRBV6-2 or TRBV6-3, the J gene TRBJ2-3, with 10 bases identical to TRBD1. With V trimmed by 0 bases and J by 3 bases, 9 bases remained unmatched. The CDR3 runs to 18 residues. Germline V gene lookup returns CDR1 MNHEY and CDR2 SVGEGT. CDR3 sequence reads: CASSYSFLPGQGTDTQYF. CDR3 nucleotides: TGTGCCAGCAGTTACTCTTTTCTACCGGGACAGGGGACAGATACGCAGTATTTT.

The V gene is TRBV19, the J gene TRBJ1-1; TRBD1 aligns across 8 bases. Germline loops: CDR1 LNHDA, CDR2 SQIVND (reference sequence). The CDR3 spans 13 residues. The trim removed 5 bases at V and 6 bases at J, leaving 5 bases unmatched. As DNA, the CDR3 is TGTGCCAGTAGTGATCAGGGGGCATCTGAAGCTTTCTTT. This encodes CASSDQGASEAFF. Full variable domain (remainder filled in from reference TRBV19 and TRBJ1-1): DGGITQSPKYLFRKEGQNVTLSCEQNLNHDAMYWYRQDPGQGLRLIYYSQIVNDFQKGDIAEGYSVSREKKESFPLTVTSAQKNPTAFYLCASSDQGASEAFFGQGTRLTVV.

The CDR3 DNA follows: TGTGCCAGCAGCCCTACCCTGACAGGACGCTATGGCTACACCTTC. Encoded protein: CASSPTLTGRYGYTF. This chain joins TRBV11-2 and TRBJ1-2, with a tentative D call TRBD1 (6 bases). The germline V and J ends were trimmed by 5 bases and 4 bases, with 17 bases remaining between them. The CDR3 length is 15 residues. Germline assignment: CDR1 SGHAT and CDR2 FQNNGV.

The CDR3 here is CASSPRDWISYNEQFF. CDR3 in DNA: TGTGCCAGCAGCCCTAGGGACTGGATCTCCTACAATGAGCAGTTCTTC. The chain combines TRBV9 with TRBJ2-1, with a weak D call TRBD2 (6 bases). Germline V gene sequence: CDR1 SGDLS, CDR2 YYNGEE. CDR3 length: 16 amino acids. Trimming left V 4 bases short and J 0 bases short, with 14 bases between.

The V and J genes are TRBV12-3 or TRBV12-4 and TRBJ1-1, with a weak D call TRBD1 (6 bases). The CDR3 contains 13 residues. V was trimmed by 7 bases and J by 6 bases, leaving 15 bases between them. For the CDR3, the DNA is TGTGCCAGCACCATTGGGGGGGCGGCTGAAGCTTTCTTT. Amino acid sequence: CASTIGGAAEAFF.

This clonotype showed up many times. The chain recombines TRBV7-2 with TRBJ1-4; 8 bases line up with TRBD1. The J segment lost 4 bases and the V segment lost 5 bases, leaving 6 bases of the junction unmatched. This CDR3 comprises 15 residues. The V gene's germline CDR1 is SGHTA and CDR2 FQGNSA. CDR3 DNA sequence: TGTGCCAGCAGCCCCCGGACAGGGATTAATGAAAAACTGTTTTTT. This encodes CASSPRTGINEKLFF.

This clonotype was found a few times. This chain links TRBV6-2 or TRBV6-3 with TRBJ1-6; TRBD1 agrees at 9 bases. CDR3 length equals 15 residues. V dropped 6 bases and J dropped 9; count of bases not matched to a gene: 9. Germline V gene data show CDR1 as MNHEY and CDR2 as SVGEGT. CDR3 in DNA: TGTGCCAGCAGGCCCCAAACAGGGGGCGGTTCACCCCTCCACTTT. Its protein product is CASRPQTGGGSPLHF.

This chain links TRBV11-2 with TRBJ2-7, with unresolved D. Deletions cut 1 base from V and 2 bases from J, with 15 bases between. Germline loops: CDR1 SGHAT, CDR2 FQNNGV. CDR3 length equals 16 residues. The DNA of the CDR3 is TGTGCCAGCAGCTTAGTTGTATTGGGCGCCCCCTACGAGCAGTACTTC. Its translation is CASSLVVLGAPYEQYF.

This clonotype occurred a few times. The genes are TRBV4-2 and TRBJ2-7, with 7 bases that match TRBD2. Germline CDR1 reads LGHNA; CDR2 reads YNFKEQ. The CDR3 totals 16 residues. J gave up 5 bases and V 1 base, and 11 bases lay outside the gene matches. In DNA, the CDR3 is TGTGCCAGCAGCCAAGGCAGCGGGGACTTCGATAACGAGCAGTACTTC. This encodes CASSQGSGDFDNEQYF.

About this clonotype itself: One junction end does not reproduce the germline sequence, and a read error may be involved. The rearrangement uses TRBV7-6 and TRBJ2-1; D uncertain. The CDR3 is 11 amino acids. Germline V gene sequence: CDR1 SGHVS, CDR2 FNYEAQ. CDR3 protein: CDSSSTAEQFF. CDR3 bases: TGTGACAGCAGCTCAACAGCCGAGCAGTTCTTC.

At least ten counts were recorded for this clonotype. The V call is TRBV7-2, the J call TRBJ2-2; unclear D gene. The CDR3 is 13 amino acids. V lost 5 bases to trimming and J lost 5 bases, with 9 bases between them. CDR1 SGHTA and CDR2 FQGNSA come from the germline V gene. The CDR3, as DNA: TGTGCCAGCAGCCTTTTCAAGACCGGGGAGCTGTTTTTT. As protein: CASSLFKTGELFF.

On this clonotype itself: A much larger clone differs by one base, so this may be a read error. The V and J genes are TRBV4-1 and TRBJ1-1, with D possibly TRBD1 on 6 matching bases. The CDR3 sequence is 13 residues long. Germline loops: CDR1 MGHRA, CDR2 YSYEKL. The ends were cut back, 5 bases at V and 8 bases at J, with 15 bases in the middle. CDR3 sequence reads: CASSYTGTEEAFF. The DNA of the CDR3 is TGCGCCAGCAGCTATACAGGGACCGAGGAAGCTTTCTTT.

This clonotype was recorded at least ten times. The chain joins TRBV7-2 to TRBJ2-7; TRBD1 aligns across 8 bases. From germline, CDR1 is SGHTA and CDR2 FQGNSA. The CDR3 extends over 15 amino acids. Unmatched junction bases numbered 11, after V lost 5 bases and J lost 5 bases. CDR3 sequence: CASSPGQAGYNEQYF. The CDR3 DNA reads as TGTGCCAGCAGCCCGGGACAGGCCGGTTATAACGAGCAGTACTTC.

This clonotype was counted a few times. The V call is TRBV6-6, the J call TRBJ2-7, with 9 bases aligning to TRBD1. After removal of 7 bases from V and 6 bases from J, the junction contained 16 bases not matched to a gene. This CDR3 spans 16 amino acids. In germline, CDR1 is MNHNY, CDR2 SVGAGI (reference sequence). In DNA form, the CDR3 reads TGTGCCAGCAACGACGGGTCGGGACAGGGACTTGGCGAGCAGTACTTC. As protein: CASNDGSGQGLGEQYF.

At least ten counts were recorded for this clonotype. J is TRBJ2-7 and V is TRBV7-8, with 9 bases lining up with TRBD1. There are 17 residues in the CDR3. Germline-derived CDR1 and CDR2 are SGHVS and FQNEAQ. The J segment lost 7 bases and the V segment lost 2 bases, leaving 15 bases of the junction unmatched. CDR3 bases: TGTGCCAGCAGCTTAAGCCTGACACGGGACAGGGTATCGGAGCAGTACTTC. Translation: CASSLSLTRDRVSEQYF.

This chain links TRBV11-1 with TRBJ2-1; a weak D match, TRBD2 (6 bases). This CDR3 is 14 amino acids long. Per germline, CDR1 SGHAT and CDR2 FQDESV (reference sequence). Trimming cost V 7 bases and J 0 bases, with 10 bases left between them. CDR3 sequence reads: CASTRGSSYNEQFF. The CDR3 DNA reads TGTGCCAGCACTCGGGGGAGCTCCTACAATGAGCAGTTCTTC.

Of note for this clonotype: A much larger clone differs from this one at a single base, so this may be a read error. The chain couples TRBV7-6 to TRBJ2-7; 8 bases match TRBD2. Germline CDR1 SGHVS, CDR2 FNYEAQ. CDR3 size: 15 residues. With V trimmed by 5 bases and J by 2 bases, 8 bases remained unmatched. The CDR3 loop is CASSVNAGGAYEQYF. Written as DNA, the CDR3 is TGTGCCAGCAGCGTGAACGCGGGGGGCGCCTACGAGCAGTACTTC.

This clonotype was counted between two and nine times. J is TRBJ2-5 and V is TRBV7-2; D is ambiguous. The CDR3 spans 17 residues. V lost 0 bases and J 4 bases, leaving 18 bases between the germline ends. Germline assignment: CDR1 SGHTA and CDR2 FQGNSA. The CDR3, as DNA: TGTGCCAGCAGCTTAGCACCTCCACCCTCCATGTCAGAGACCCAGTACTTC. Its translation is CASSLAPPPSMSETQYF.

As regards this clonotype: An end of the junction differs from the germline gene, which may be a read error. The chain uses TRBV2 and TRBJ1-5; no firm D call. Germline CDR1 reads SNHLY; CDR2 reads FYNNEI. This CDR3 has 12 residues. Here the CDR3 reads CASSEAIQLQHF. The CDR3 DNA reads as TGTGCCAGCAGTGAAGCGATTCAGCTCCAGCATTTT.

For this clonotype: With a much larger clone just one base away, this may be a read error. Since no conserved phenylalanine or tryptophan closes the CDR3, a read error is the likely cause. The V gene is TRBV7-2, the J gene TRBJ1-2; tentatively, D is TRBD1 (6 bases). The CDR3 consists of 14 residues. Germline loops: CDR1 SGHTA, CDR2 FQGNSA. V was clipped by 5 bases and J by 4 bases, with 14 bases between them. CDR3 sequence: CASSRTASLYGYTL. The CDR3 region has the DNA TGTGCCAGCAGCCGGACAGCCTCGCTCTATGGCTACACCCTC.

With respect to this clonotype: Being one base from a much bigger clone, this may be a read error. The J gene is TRBJ2-5, the V gene TRBV7-2; the match to TRBD1 covers 10 bases. Germline V gene sequence: CDR1 SGHTA, CDR2 FQGNSA. This CDR3 is 15 amino acids long. The CDR3 loop is CASSEDRGRVETRYF. In nucleotides, the CDR3 is TGTGCCAGCAGCGAAGACAGGGGGCGGGTAGAGACCCGGTACTTC.